This T cell receptor beta chain was recorded in a study of shared T cell receptors in the human thymus. V lost 2 bases, J lost 2 bases, and 12 bases lay in between. CDR3 size: 14 residues. Germline V lookup: CDR1 SQVTM, CDR2 ANQGSEA. This table comes from immunoSEQ multiplex PCR, and its TCRdb copy is limited to in-frame clones, with some not included. The sample includes hundreds of thousands of clones, 75% to 85% seen only once; the top ten take about 0.014%. Separately, the same data were catalogued under a study of human thymus T cells. According to that study: Healthy Finnish infants undergoing corrective surgery for congenital heart defects were used as donors. Resections obtained during corrective heart surgery supplied the thymus tissue. The authors found apparently biased V and J gene usage in thymic and blood repertoires. The related literature has documented a marked overlap of thymic repertoires among unrelated individuals.

The J gene is TRBJ1-1, the V gene TRBV29-1, with D maybe TRBD1 (6 bases). The sample consisted of thymocytes. This receptor was identified in a boy in the first two years of life with a congenital heart defect. The CDR3 DNA is TGCAGCGTTGAACCGGGACACTTTAACACTGAAGCTTTCTTT. Translating it yields CSVEPGHFNTEAFF.